Each of the 18 T cell receptor beta chains below was sequenced from the same sample in a study of T-cell memory formation after mild COVID-19. TCRdb recomputed calls from the 5' RACE reads with MiXCR, one row per CDR3 protein. The table includes approximately 230,000 distinct CDR3 sequences, about 15% detected once. Material: PBMCs or a T cell subset sorted from them (not recorded which). Receptors originate from a young man who had mild COVID-19 (a few samples of this study predate the infection). Cell type and time point are not known.

This clonotype was seen only a few times. The chain combines TRBV12-3 or TRBV12-4 with TRBJ2-7; TRBD2 might be the D (6 bases). Trimming stripped 0 bases from V and 6 bases from J, with 12 bases between. This CDR3 contains 14 residues. The CDR3 here is CASSLAGRFGEQYF. The CDR3 bases are TGTGCCAGCAGTTTAGCCGGGAGATTTGGCGAGCAGTACTTC.

This clonotype has a handful of counts. This rearrangement joins TRBV12-3 or TRBV12-4 to TRBJ1-6; 7 bases match TRBD1. V trimming: 6 bases; J trimming: 7 bases; junction bases outside the gene matches: 3. CDR3 length: 13 amino acids. The DNA of the CDR3 is TGTGCCAGCAGCGACAGGGTAAATTCACCCCTCCACTTT. Its translation: CASSDRVNSPLHF.

This clonotype was seen a handful of times. The chain recombines TRBV4-3 with TRBJ1-4; TRBD1 agrees at 9 bases. V lost 5 bases, J lost 3 bases, and 4 bases stayed unmatched. CDR3 length equals 15 residues. The germline CDR1 and CDR2 sequences are LGHNA and YSLEER. The CDR3 DNA follows: TGCGCCAGCAGCAACAGGGGGCGGGCTAATGAAAAACTGTTTTTT. This codes for CASSNRGRANEKLFF.

In its sample, this clonotype was seen a few times. The V gene is TRBV7-2, the J gene TRBJ2-1, with no clear D. CDR3 length: 14 amino acids. Per germline, CDR1 SGHTA and CDR2 FQGNSA. Trimming took 5 bases from V and 6 from J, leaving 14 bases between them. In nucleotides, the CDR3 is TGTGCCAGCAGCCCTGGTGGTGATAGCAATGAGCAGTTCTTC. It yields the protein CASSPGGDSNEQFF.

The chain carries TRBV20-1 and TRBJ2-6; D unresolved. Germline CDR1 reads DFQATT; CDR2 reads SNEGSKA (reference sequence). V was trimmed by 3 bases and J by 0 bases, leaving 15 bases between them. This CDR3 is built from 17 residues. CDR3 DNA sequence: TGCAGTGCTAGTCGGAGAGGAGCCTCCTCTGGGGCCAACGTCCTGACTTTC. Its protein product is CSASRRGASSGANVLTF.

The sample holds many counts of this clonotype. This chain links TRBV5-1 with TRBJ2-2; D is perhaps TRBD2 (5 bases). V lost 0 bases and J lost 1, with 13 bases in between. Per the germline V gene, CDR1 is SGHRS and CDR2 is YFSETQ. The CDR3 runs to 17 residues. CDR3 sequence reads: CASSLGSSGKNTGELFF. The CDR3 DNA follows: TGCGCCAGCAGCTTGGGGTCCAGCGGCAAGAACACCGGGGAGCTGTTTTTT.

The rearrangement uses TRBV7-4 and TRBJ1-2; 8 bases fit TRBD1. The germline CDR1 and CDR2 sequences are SGHVT and SQSDAQ. The CDR3 is made up of 16 amino acids. V was clipped by 6 bases and J by 3 bases; unmatched bases: 12. In nucleotides, the CDR3 is TGTGCCAGCAGTAGGGACAGGCGAAGATTCTACTATGGCTACACCTTC. Translated, it gives CASSRDRRRFYYGYTF.

The V call is TRBV5-1, the J call TRBJ2-5; the match to TRBD2 covers 10 bases. CDR1 is SGHRS and CDR2 is YFSETQ in the germline V gene. This CDR3 spans 15 amino acids. V shed 1 base, J shed 3 bases, and the junction held 3 bases outside the gene matches. CDR3 sequence (DNA): TGCGCCAGCAGCTTGACTACTAGCGGGAAAGAGACCCAGTACTTC. It specifies CASSLTTSGKETQYF.

This clonotype has a handful of counts. The chain combines TRBV3-1 with TRBJ2-7, with unresolved D. V dropped 2 bases and J dropped 3 bases, with 8 bases sitting between them. Germline V gene sequence: CDR1 LGHDT, CDR2 YNNKEL (reference sequence). The CDR3 totals 13 residues. CDR3 sequence: CASSQFSGYEQYF. The CDR3 DNA follows: TGTGCCAGCAGCCAATTCTCGGGCTACGAGCAGTACTTC.

The chain carries TRBV3-1 and TRBJ1-1; 7 bases map to TRBD1. In germline, CDR1 is LGHDT, CDR2 YNNKEL (reference sequence). V lost 4 bases and J lost 5; bases outside the gene matches: 7. This CDR3 has 14 residues. Written as DNA, the CDR3 is TGTGCCAGCAGCCCATACAGGGGCATAACTGAAGCTTTCTTT. It yields the protein CASSPYRGITEAFF.

This chain links TRBV11-2 with TRBJ2-7, with 8 bases fitting TRBD2. The CDR3 spans 14 residues. From germline, CDR1 is SGHAT and CDR2 FQNNGV. J was trimmed by 1 base and V by 7 bases; bases with no gene match: 6. The CDR3 DNA sequence: TGTGCCAGCACCGCGGGACTAGTATCCTACGAGCAGTACTTC. Translation gives CASTAGLVSYEQYF.

This clonotype was seen more than once but under ten times. The V and J genes are TRBV7-2 and TRBJ2-3; weak D call: TRBD2 (6 bases). CDR1 SGHTA and CDR2 FQGNSA come from the germline V gene. Trimming removed 4 bases at V and 8 bases at J, with 16 bases between. This CDR3 has 14 amino acids. CDR3 sequence (DNA): TGTGCCAGCAGCTACGGGACTTACCTTGGTACGCAGTATTTT. Translated: CASSYGTYLGTQYF. The whole variable domain, filled in from reference TRBV7-2 and TRBJ2-3, reads GAGVSQSPSNKVTEKGKDVELRCDPISGHTALYWYRQSLGQGLEFLIYFQGNSAPDKSGLPSDRFSAERTGGSVSTLTIQRTQQEDSAVYLCASSYGTYLGTQYFGPGTRLTVL.

The chain links TRBV4-1 to TRBJ2-3, with 9 bases identical to TRBD1. The V gene's germline CDR1 is MGHRA and CDR2 YSYEKL. The V gene end was trimmed by 5 bases and the J gene end by 4 bases; junction bases not matched to a gene: 7. This CDR3 contains 15 residues. Written as DNA, the CDR3 is TGCGCCAGCAGCTACGGACAGGGGAGGGCAGATACGCAGTATTTT. Its protein is CASSYGQGRADTQYF.

This clonotype was detected a few times. This chain links TRBV6-5 with TRBJ1-1; D gene unclear. This CDR3 is built from 14 residues. CDR1 and CDR2 from the germline V gene are MNHEY and SVGAGI. The V and J ends lost 0 bases and 1 base respectively, with 6 bases between them. CDR3 coding DNA: TGTGCCAGCAGTTACTCTCCGGCGAACACTGAAGCTTTCTTT. Its protein product is CASSYSPANTEAFF.

V gene TRBV12-3 or TRBV12-4 combines with J gene TRBJ1-3; tentative D call: TRBD1 (6 bases). The CDR3 is made up of 14 amino acids. V lost 5 bases and J 3 bases, leaving 11 bases between the germline ends. The CDR3: CASSTAGVGNTIYF. CDR3 coding DNA: TGTGCCAGCAGTACTGCAGGGGTTGGAAACACCATATATTTT.

V and J are TRBV7-2 and TRBJ2-7; TRBD1 matches 8 bases. Per germline, CDR1 SGHTA and CDR2 FQGNSA. Losses at the gene ends were 2 bases for V and 1 base for J; bases not matched to a gene: 4. This CDR3 is 15 amino acids long. The CDR3 DNA is TGTGCCAGCAGCTTAAGCAGGGGGCCATCCTACGAGCAGTACTTC. It yields the protein CASSLSRGPSYEQYF.

The chain joins TRBV7-8 to TRBJ2-7; D gene uncertain. Trimming shortened V by 5 bases and J by 6 bases, and 20 bases separated the two germline ends. Germline V gene data show CDR1 as SGHVS and CDR2 as FQNEAQ. This CDR3 is built from 15 residues. CDR3 in amino acids: CASSLARLRAVEQYV. Here the CDR3 DNA reads TGTGCCAGCAGCCTGGCGAGGTTACGGGCCGTCGAGCAGTACGTC.

This clonotype has only a few counts. The chain combines TRBV5-1 with TRBJ1-2; TRBD1 matches 10 bases. This CDR3 spans 16 amino acids. Trimming at V came to 4 bases and at J to 3 bases, leaving 9 bases not matched to a gene. Germline CDR1 SGHRS, CDR2 YFSETQ. This CDR3 is CASSVGGTGEHYGYTF. CDR3 DNA sequence: TGCGCCAGCAGCGTTGGTGGGACAGGGGAACACTATGGCTACACCTTC.